The next 22 T cell receptor beta chains were all read from a single sample in a study of beta chain features in type 1 diabetes. Findings of the study overall: All four CD4+ subsets of Type 1 diabetes patients contained TCRB CDR3s that were moderately but significantly shorter.

These TCRs are of unknown antigen specificity. The authors reverse transcribed all of the isolated RNA, so sequencing captured expressed TCRB transcripts. Sequenced by immunoSEQ multiplex PCR; TCRdb stores in-frame clones only, minus some. The table includes over 200,000 clones, about a tenth detected once. What was sequenced was naive CD4+ T cells from blood. The source of these receptors is a man younger than 45 with type 1 diabetes.

The chain joins TRBV6-1 to TRBJ2-5; possibly TRBD2 for D (5 bases). The CDR3 extends over 15 amino acids. From germline, CDR1 is MNHNS and CDR2 SASEGT. The V end lost 3 bases, the J end lost 6 bases, and 17 bases lay between the germline ends. The CDR3 DNA reads as TGTGCCAGCAGTGAGAAAGGAGGTTCCAGGAAGACCCAGTACTTC. Translating it yields CASSEKGGSRKTQYF.

This clone was observed a few times. The rearrangement uses TRBV5-4 and TRBJ2-1, with 9 bases fitting TRBD1. Germline V gene data show CDR1 as SGHNT and CDR2 as YYREEE (reference sequence). This CDR3 region has 16 residues. J was trimmed by 2 bases and V by 5 bases; bases with no gene match: 8. CDR3 nucleotide sequence: TGTGCCAGCAGATCCCGGACAGGGGACCCCTACAATGAGCAGTTCTTC. It specifies CASRSRTGDPYNEQFF. The full variable domain, rest sourced from reference TRBV5-4 and TRBJ2-1, is ETGVTQSPTHLIKTRGQQVTLRCSSQSGHNTVSWYQQALGQGPQFIFQYYREEENGRGNFPPRFSGLQFPNYSSELNVNALELDDSALYLCASRSRTGDPYNEQFFGPGTRLTVL.

This chain connects TRBV7-2 to TRBJ2-5, with D perhaps TRBD1 (6 bases). Germline V gives CDR1 SGHTA, CDR2 FQGNSA. This CDR3 region has 13 residues. Trimming removed 3 bases from V and 5 bases from J, with 10 bases in between. The CDR3 DNA sequence: TGTGCCAGCAGCTTTGGGGGCAGCGAGACCCAGTACTTC. Residues: CASSFGGSETQYF.

This chain uses TRBV4-3 with TRBJ2-5, with D possibly matching TRBD2 (7 bases). V was shortened by 0 bases and J by 1 base, with 12 bases between the two germline ends. Germline values: CDR1 LGHNA, CDR2 YSLEER. The CDR3 sequence is 16 residues long. Here the CDR3 reads CASSQDRRGGQETQYF. As DNA, the CDR3 is TGCGCCAGCAGCCAAGATCGGAGGGGGGGCCAAGAGACCCAGTACTTC.

The rearrangement links TRBV18 to TRBJ1-1, with TRBD1 identical over 8 bases. The CDR3 totals 16 residues. Germline V gene data show CDR1 as KGHSH and CDR2 as LQKENI. Losses at the gene ends were 0 bases for V and 1 base for J; bases not matched to a gene: 4. Here the CDR3 reads CASSPPRDRTNTEAFF. In DNA, the CDR3 is TGTGCCAGCTCACCACCGAGGGACAGGACGAACACTGAAGCTTTCTTT.

V usage is TRBV11-2 and J usage is TRBJ2-5; 9 nucleotides line up with TRBD2. The CDR3 covers 15 residues. Per the germline V gene, CDR1 is SGHAT and CDR2 is FQNNGV. With V trimmed by 5 bases and J by 5 bases, 9 bases remained unmatched. The CDR3 DNA follows: TGTGCCAGCAGCCGGCTAAGCGGGGGGCTTGAGACCCAGTACTTC. Translating it yields CASSRLSGGLETQYF.

The rearrangement joins TRBV5-1 to TRBJ1-2, with 7 bases identical to TRBD1. The CDR3 extends over 14 amino acids. V lost 4 bases and J lost 8; bases outside the gene matches: 11. Germline assignment: CDR1 SGHRS and CDR2 YFSETQ. CDR3: CASSVGPGTEGYTF. The DNA of the CDR3 is TGCGCCAGCAGCGTGGGACCCGGGACAGAAGGCTACACCTTC.

In its sample, this clone was seen a few times. The V call is TRBV7-2, the J call TRBJ2-4, with a weak D call TRBD2 (6 bases). This CDR3 region has 15 residues. Deletions cut 1 base from V and 5 bases from J, with 12 bases between. Germline V CDR1 and CDR2: SGHTA, FQGNSA. As DNA, the CDR3 is TGTGCCAGCAGCTTAGTATTCGGAGGGGAAAACATTCAGTACTTC. Its translation: CASSLVFGGENIQYF.

This clone has more than one count but fewer than ten. The chain couples TRBV5-1 to TRBJ1-1; D is perhaps TRBD1 (6 bases). V was clipped by 3 bases and J by 3 bases, with 9 bases between them. CDR1 is SGHRS and CDR2 is YFSETQ in the germline V gene. The CDR3 loop spans 13 amino acids. The CDR3, as DNA: TGCGCCAGCAGCTGGGACACCTACACTGAAGCTTTCTTT. Protein sequence: CASSWDTYTEAFF.

This chain uses TRBV7-9 with TRBJ2-1; D remains unclear. This CDR3 comprises 16 residues. Germline assignment: CDR1 SEHNR and CDR2 FQNEAQ (reference sequence). V was pared by 1 base and J by 0 bases, with 10 bases between. The CDR3 sequence is CASSLGASYSYNEQFF. In nucleotides, the CDR3 is TGTGCCAGCAGCTTAGGGGCTTCCTACTCCTACAATGAGCAGTTCTTC.

The chain combines TRBV4-1 with TRBJ1-4; 9 nucleotides align to TRBD1. CDR3 length: 14 residues. With 4 bases clipped from V and 5 bases from J, the junction kept 2 bases outside the gene matches. The germline CDR1 and CDR2 sequences are MGHRA and YSYEKL. The CDR3 region is CASSRGTGNEKLFF. The CDR3 DNA reads as TGCGCCAGCAGCCGGGGGACAGGGAATGAAAAACTGTTTTTT.

This clone was detected only a few times. The chain couples TRBV2 to TRBJ1-1; unclear D gene. Trimming left V 4 bases short and J 0 bases short, with 6 bases between. The germline V gene has CDR1 SNHLY and CDR2 FYNNEI. This CDR3 is built from 13 residues. The CDR3 spells CASSGVLNTEAFF. CDR3 DNA sequence: TGTGCCAGCAGTGGAGTCTTGAACACTGAAGCTTTCTTT.

The chain has TRBV30 and TRBJ2-2; 11 bases match TRBD1. The V and J ends lost 4 bases and 6 bases, in that order; junction bases with no gene match: 4. CDR3 length: 14 residues. CDR1 is GTSNPN, CDR2 SVGIG, per germline (reference sequence). In nucleotides, the CDR3 is TGTGCCTGGAACCCGGGACAGGGGGCCGGGGAGCTGTTTTTT. Its protein is CAWNPGQGAGELFF. Full variable domain (missing parts from reference TRBV30 and TRBJ2-2): SQTIHQWPATLVQPVGSPLSLECTVEGTSNPNLYWYRQAAGRGLQLLFYSVGIGQISSEVPQNLSASRPQDRQFILSSKKLLLSDSGFYLCAWNPGQGAGELFFGEGSRLTVL.

The chain is built from TRBV27 and TRBJ1-5, with D uncertain. V lost 3 bases and J lost 1, with 4 bases in between. This CDR3 contains 13 residues. Germline CDR1 reads MNHEY; CDR2 reads SMNVEV (reference sequence). CDR3 region: CASSFQSNQPQHF. CDR3 sequence (DNA): TGTGCCAGCAGTTTTCAGAGCAATCAGCCCCAGCATTTT.

This chain uses TRBV29-1 with TRBJ2-5; 9 bases are shared with TRBD1. V gave up 6 bases and J gave up 5 bases; unmatched junction bases: 4. The CDR3 is made up of 12 amino acids. From germline, CDR1 is SQVTM and CDR2 ANQGSEA. The CDR3: CSVRTGEETQYF. The CDR3, as DNA: TGCAGCGTGAGGACAGGGGAGGAGACCCAGTACTTC.

This clone came up a few times. This rearrangement joins TRBV11-2 to TRBJ2-1; 9 bases are shared with TRBD2. CDR1 is SGHAT, CDR2 FQNNGV, per germline. The ends lost 5 bases at V and 4 bases at J; junction bases unmatched: 15. The CDR3 runs 18 residues. CDR3 region: CASSVTGTSRPSYNEQFF. CDR3 in DNA: TGTGCCAGCAGCGTAACAGGGACTAGCCGACCCTCTTACAATGAGCAGTTCTTC.

This clone has only a few counts. The V gene is TRBV18, the J gene TRBJ1-4; D possibly corresponds to TRBD1 (5 bases). The CDR3 sequence is 13 residues long. V lost 5 bases, J lost 9 bases, and 13 bases lay in between. Per germline, CDR1 KGHSH and CDR2 LQKENI. CDR3 nucleotide sequence: TGTGCCAGCTCAGGCGGGACGCGCCAAAAACTGTTTTTT. This codes for CASSGGTRQKLFF.

This chain connects TRBV9 to TRBJ1-5, with TRBD1 matching 9 bases. J gave up 3 bases and V 4 bases, and 5 bases lay outside the gene matches. The CDR3 extends over 15 amino acids. Germline CDR1 and CDR2: SGDLS and YYNGEE. CDR3 bases: TGTGCCAGCAGCCCCGGGACAGGGCCCAATCAGCCCCAGCATTTT. Encoded protein: CASSPGTGPNQPQHF.

The gene calls are TRBV7-2 and TRBJ2-1; TRBD2 matches at 9 bases. The CDR3 is 15 residues long. Germline CDR1 is SGHTA and CDR2 is FQGNSA. V shed 2 bases, J shed 7 bases, and the junction held 6 bases outside the gene matches. CDR3 region: CASSLKLAGSNEQFF. Written as DNA, the CDR3 is TGTGCCAGCAGCTTAAAACTAGCGGGTAGTAATGAGCAGTTCTTC. The whole variable domain, filled in from reference TRBV7-2 and TRBJ2-1, reads GAGVSQSPSNKVTEKGKDVELRCDPISGHTALYWYRQSLGQGLEFLIYFQGNSAPDKSGLPSDRFSAERTGGSVSTLTIQRTQQEDSAVYLCASSLKLAGSNEQFFGPGTRLTVL.

This clone was counted a few times. The V and J genes are TRBV9 and TRBJ2-3; 7 bases map to TRBD2. V shed 3 bases and J 6 bases; nucleotides not matched to a gene: 13. Germline CDR1 SGDLS, CDR2 YYNGEE. This CDR3 spans 16 amino acids. The CDR3 loop is CASSALGAGVADTQYF. As DNA, the CDR3 is TGTGCCAGCAGCGCCCTCGGGGCGGGGGTGGCGGATACGCAGTATTTT.

V is TRBV7-9 and J is TRBJ1-1; 7 nucleotides agree with TRBD1. This CDR3 contains 14 residues. Unmatched junction bases numbered 5, after V lost 3 bases and J lost 4 bases. The germline V gene has CDR1 SEHNR and CDR2 FQNEAQ (reference sequence). CDR3 sequence reads: CASSFGRGLTEAFF. The CDR3 nucleotides are TGTGCCAGCAGCTTCGGGAGGGGGCTCACTGAAGCTTTCTTT. Supplemented by reference TRBV7-9 and TRBJ1-1, the full variable domain reads DTGVSQNPRHKITKRGQNVTFRCDPISEHNRLYWYRQTLGQGPEFLTYFQNEAQLEKSRLLSDRFSAERPKGSFSTLEIQRTEQGDSAMYLCASSFGRGLTEAFFGQGTRLTVV.

This clone was observed a handful of times. CDR3 in amino acids: CASSYPGISYEQYF. The CDR3 coding sequence is TGTGCCAGCAGTTACCCGGGAATTTCCTACGAGCAGTACTTC. The chain combines TRBV6-6 with TRBJ2-7; possibly TRBD2 for D (5 bases). In germline, CDR1 is MNHNY, CDR2 SVGAGI (reference sequence). With 2 bases removed from V and 1 base from J, the gap between germline ends came to 9 bases. This CDR3 spans 14 amino acids.